Following are 9 T cell receptor beta chains from one sample sequenced in a study of blood T cell repertoires in COVID-19. Assay used: immunoSEQ multiplex PCR; TCRdb lists only in-frame clones, some missing. The data hold tens of thousands of clones, with 80% observed a single time. Sequencing input: peripheral blood. The receptor set was obtained from a woman older than 75 with active or convalescent COVID-19.

This chain joins TRBV29-1 and TRBJ1-5; D possibly corresponds to TRBD1 (6 bases). The CDR3 has 12 amino acids. From germline, CDR1 is SQVTM and CDR2 ANQGSEA. V gave up 4 bases and J gave up 4 bases, with 8 bases separating them. The CDR3 reads CSVAGDNQPQHF. CDR3 coding DNA: TGCAGCGTTGCAGGGGATAATCAGCCCCAGCATTTT.

This clone has only a few counts. V and J are TRBV6-4 and TRBJ2-7; no reliable D call. Trimming removed 7 bases at V and 4 bases at J, with 11 bases between. The CDR3 covers 12 residues. Germline V gene sequence: CDR1 MRHNA, CDR2 SNTAGT. The CDR3 spells CASKRYFYEQYF. CDR3 DNA sequence: TGTGCCAGCAAAAGATACTTTTACGAGCAGTACTTC.

The chain recombines TRBV7-6 with TRBJ2-7; TRBD1 matches 7 bases. Germline V gene data show CDR1 as SGHVS and CDR2 as FNYEAQ. This CDR3 spans 14 amino acids. V trimming: 5 bases; J trimming: 1 base; junction bases outside the gene matches: 5. CDR3 DNA sequence: TGTGCCAGCAGCCCAGGGGGTATGTCCTACGAGCAGTACTTC. Translating it yields CASSPGGMSYEQYF. Using reference TRBV7-6 and TRBJ2-7 for the parts outside the CDR3, the full variable domain is GAGVSQSPRYKVTKRGQDVALRCDPISGHVSLYWYRQALGQGPEFLTYFNYEAQQDKSGLPNDRFSAERPEGSISTLTIQRTEQRDSAMYRCASSPGGMSYEQYFGPGTRLTVT.

The chain carries TRBV18 and TRBJ1-6, with a possible D match to TRBD1 (5 bases). The V end was cut by 3 bases, the J end by 7 bases, with 13 bases between. This CDR3 region has 15 residues. CDR1 KGHSH and CDR2 LQKENI come from the germline V gene. CDR3 protein: CASSPGLKRNSPLHF. The CDR3 bases are TGTGCCAGCTCACCGGGACTCAAAAGAAATTCACCCCTCCACTTT.

This clone occurred once. The V and J genes are TRBV2 and TRBJ2-3, with 7 bases identical to TRBD2. V dropped 9 bases and J dropped 3; count of bases not matched to a gene: 6. CDR1 and CDR2 from the germline V gene are SNHLY and FYNNEI. CDR3 length: 13 amino acids. The CDR3 DNA reads TGTGCCAGTTTAGCGGGTGCAACAGATACGCAGTATTTT. It codes for CASLAGATDTQYF.

The chain is built from TRBV29-1 and TRBJ1-2, with TRBD1 identical over 9 bases. The junction had 8 bases not matched to a gene; V was cut back by 8 bases and J by 4 bases. This CDR3 has 13 amino acids. Germline V CDR1 and CDR2: SQVTM, ANQGSEA. The CDR3 DNA reads as TGCAGCTTTAACAGGGGGCGAGGCTATGGCTACACCTTC. Encoded protein: CSFNRGRGYGYTF.

This chain's CDR3 is CASSQYNSPLHF. The CDR3 nucleotides read TGTGCCAGCAGTCAATATAATTCACCCCTCCACTTT. The chain uses TRBV27 and TRBJ1-6; D gene uncertain. This CDR3 region has 12 residues. V was trimmed by 5 bases and J by 4 bases, leaving 3 bases between them. Germline CDR1 reads MNHEY; CDR2 reads SMNVEV (reference sequence).

This clone appeared once. CDR3 region: CASSRAGGQYQPQHF. CDR3 DNA sequence: TGTGCCAGCAGCCGGGCGGGGGGGCAGTACCAGCCCCAGCATTTT. The chain uses TRBV6-5 and TRBJ1-5; TRBD1 might be the D (6 bases). The V end was cut by 6 bases, the J end by 7 bases, with 19 bases between. Germline assignment: CDR1 MNHEY and CDR2 SVGAGI. The CDR3 spans 15 residues.

The rearrangement joins TRBV1 to TRBJ2-1; the DNA was not used to check the table's D call, TRBD2. TRBV1 is a pseudogene. There are 19 residues in the CDR3. The CDR3 reads CTSSPGGGRADETYNEQFF. CDR3 coding DNA: TGCACCAGCAGCCCCGGCGGCGGGAGGGCCGACGAGACCTACAATGAGCAGTTCTTC.